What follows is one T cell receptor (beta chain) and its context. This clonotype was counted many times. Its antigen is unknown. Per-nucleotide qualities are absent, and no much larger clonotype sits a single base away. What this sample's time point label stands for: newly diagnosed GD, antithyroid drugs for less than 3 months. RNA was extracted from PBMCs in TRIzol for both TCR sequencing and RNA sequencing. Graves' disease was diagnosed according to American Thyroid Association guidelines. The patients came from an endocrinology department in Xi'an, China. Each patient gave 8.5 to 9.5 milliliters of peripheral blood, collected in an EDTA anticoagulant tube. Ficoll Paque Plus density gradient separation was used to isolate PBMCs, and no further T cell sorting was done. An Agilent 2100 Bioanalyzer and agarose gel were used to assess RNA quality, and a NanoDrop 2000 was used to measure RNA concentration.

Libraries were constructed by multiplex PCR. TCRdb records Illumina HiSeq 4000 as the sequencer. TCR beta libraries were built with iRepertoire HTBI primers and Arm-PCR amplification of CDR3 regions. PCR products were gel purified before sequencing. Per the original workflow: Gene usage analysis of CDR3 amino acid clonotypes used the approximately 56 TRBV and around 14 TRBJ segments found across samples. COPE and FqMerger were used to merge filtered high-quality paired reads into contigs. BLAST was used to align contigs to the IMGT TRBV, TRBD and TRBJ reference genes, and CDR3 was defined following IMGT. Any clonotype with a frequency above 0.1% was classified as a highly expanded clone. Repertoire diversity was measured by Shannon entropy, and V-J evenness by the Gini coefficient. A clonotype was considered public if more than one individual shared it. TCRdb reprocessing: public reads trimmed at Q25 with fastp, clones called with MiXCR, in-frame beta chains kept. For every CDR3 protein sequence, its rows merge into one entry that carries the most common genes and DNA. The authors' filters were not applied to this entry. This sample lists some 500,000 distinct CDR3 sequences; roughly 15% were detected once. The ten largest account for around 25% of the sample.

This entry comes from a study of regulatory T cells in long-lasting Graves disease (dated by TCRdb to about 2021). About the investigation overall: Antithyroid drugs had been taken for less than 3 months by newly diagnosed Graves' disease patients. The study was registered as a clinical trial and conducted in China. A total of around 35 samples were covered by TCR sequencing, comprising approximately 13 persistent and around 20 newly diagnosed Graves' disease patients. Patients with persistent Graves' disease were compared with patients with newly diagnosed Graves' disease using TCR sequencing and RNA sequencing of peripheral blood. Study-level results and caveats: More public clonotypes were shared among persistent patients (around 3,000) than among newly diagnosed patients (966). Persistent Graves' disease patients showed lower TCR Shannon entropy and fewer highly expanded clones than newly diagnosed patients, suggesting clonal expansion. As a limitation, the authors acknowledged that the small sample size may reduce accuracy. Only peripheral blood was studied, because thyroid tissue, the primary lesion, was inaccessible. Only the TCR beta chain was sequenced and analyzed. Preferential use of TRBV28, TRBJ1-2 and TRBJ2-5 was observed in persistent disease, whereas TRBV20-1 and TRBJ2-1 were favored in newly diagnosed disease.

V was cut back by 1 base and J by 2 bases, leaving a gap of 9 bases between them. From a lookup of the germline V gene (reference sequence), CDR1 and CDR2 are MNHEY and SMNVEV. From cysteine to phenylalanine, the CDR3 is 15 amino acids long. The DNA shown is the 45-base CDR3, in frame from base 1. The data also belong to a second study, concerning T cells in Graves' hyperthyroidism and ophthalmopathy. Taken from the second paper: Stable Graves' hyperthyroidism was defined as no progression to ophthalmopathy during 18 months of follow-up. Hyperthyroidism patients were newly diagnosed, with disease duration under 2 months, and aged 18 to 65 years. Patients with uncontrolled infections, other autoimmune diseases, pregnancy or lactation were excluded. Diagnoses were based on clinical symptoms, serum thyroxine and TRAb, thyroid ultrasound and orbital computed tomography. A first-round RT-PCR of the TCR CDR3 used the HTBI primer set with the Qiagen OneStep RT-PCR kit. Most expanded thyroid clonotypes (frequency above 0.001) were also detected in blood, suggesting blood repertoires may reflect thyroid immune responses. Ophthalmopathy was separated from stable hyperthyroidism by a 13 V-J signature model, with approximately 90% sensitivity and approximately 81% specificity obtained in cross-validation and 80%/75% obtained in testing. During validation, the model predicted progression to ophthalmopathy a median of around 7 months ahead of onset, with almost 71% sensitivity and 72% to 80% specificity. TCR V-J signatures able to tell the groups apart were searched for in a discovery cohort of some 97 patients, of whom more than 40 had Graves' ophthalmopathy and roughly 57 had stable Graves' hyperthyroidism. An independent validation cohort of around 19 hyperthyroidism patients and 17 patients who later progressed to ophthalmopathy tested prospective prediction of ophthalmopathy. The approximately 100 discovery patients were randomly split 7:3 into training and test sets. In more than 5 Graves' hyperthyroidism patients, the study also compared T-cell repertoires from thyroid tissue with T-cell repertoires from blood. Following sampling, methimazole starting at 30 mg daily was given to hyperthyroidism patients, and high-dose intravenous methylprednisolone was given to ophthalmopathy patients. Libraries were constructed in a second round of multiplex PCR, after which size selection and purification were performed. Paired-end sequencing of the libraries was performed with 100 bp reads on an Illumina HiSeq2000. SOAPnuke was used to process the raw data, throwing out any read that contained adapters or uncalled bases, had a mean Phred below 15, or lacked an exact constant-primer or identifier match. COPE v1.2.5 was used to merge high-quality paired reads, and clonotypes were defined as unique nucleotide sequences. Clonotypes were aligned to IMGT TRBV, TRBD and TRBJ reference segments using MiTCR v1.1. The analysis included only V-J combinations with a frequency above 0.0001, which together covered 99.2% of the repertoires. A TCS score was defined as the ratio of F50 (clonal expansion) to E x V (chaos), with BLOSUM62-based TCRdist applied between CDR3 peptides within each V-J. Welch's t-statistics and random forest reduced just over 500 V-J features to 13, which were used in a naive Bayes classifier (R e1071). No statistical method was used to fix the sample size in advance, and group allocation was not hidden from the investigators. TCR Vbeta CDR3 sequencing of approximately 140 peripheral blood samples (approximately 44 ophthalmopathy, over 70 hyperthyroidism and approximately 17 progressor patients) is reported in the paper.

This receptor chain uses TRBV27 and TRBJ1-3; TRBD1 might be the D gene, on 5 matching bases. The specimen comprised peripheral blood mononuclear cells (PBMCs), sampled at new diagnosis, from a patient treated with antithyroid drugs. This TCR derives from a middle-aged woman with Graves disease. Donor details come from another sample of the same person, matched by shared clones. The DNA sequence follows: TGTGCCAGCAGTTTATATGGGGGAGCTGGAAACACCATATATTTT. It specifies CASSLYGGAGNTIYF.